This T cell receptor beta chain was sequenced for a study of blood T cells in healthy people across ages. Germline CDR1 reads MGHRA; CDR2 reads YSYEKL. The CDR3 runs to 15 residues. Trimming took 3 bases from V and 10 from J; bases not matched to a gene: 7. Combining a sample-barcoded 5' primer with a J-beta primer mix, a second PCR ran for 7 to 11 cycles. All samples gave at least 2.5 million CDR3-containing paired-end reads. TCRdb ran MiXCR on the 5' RACE reads and lists one entry per CDR3 protein. This repertoire shows roughly 720,000 distinct CDR3 sequences, approximately 55% found once; its top ten account for roughly two fifths.

This receptor was identified in an older man in good health. The V and J genes are TRBV4-1 and TRBJ2-1, with TRBD2 matching 12 bases. The sequenced sample consisted of blood. In DNA form, the CDR3 reads TGCGCCAGCAGCCAGCGACTAGCGGGAGAGGGCGAGCAGTTCTTC. This codes for CASSQRLAGEGEQFF.